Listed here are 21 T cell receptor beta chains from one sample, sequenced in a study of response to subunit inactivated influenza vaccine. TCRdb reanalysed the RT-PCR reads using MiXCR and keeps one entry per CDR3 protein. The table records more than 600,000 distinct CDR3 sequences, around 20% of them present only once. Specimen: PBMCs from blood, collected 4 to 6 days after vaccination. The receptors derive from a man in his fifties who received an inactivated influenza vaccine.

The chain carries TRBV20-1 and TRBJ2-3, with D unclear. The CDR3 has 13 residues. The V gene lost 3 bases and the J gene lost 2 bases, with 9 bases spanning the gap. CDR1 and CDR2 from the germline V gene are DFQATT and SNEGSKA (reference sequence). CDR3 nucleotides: TGCAGTGCTAGTTGGCCGATCACAGATACGCAGTATTTT. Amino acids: CSASWPITDTQYF.

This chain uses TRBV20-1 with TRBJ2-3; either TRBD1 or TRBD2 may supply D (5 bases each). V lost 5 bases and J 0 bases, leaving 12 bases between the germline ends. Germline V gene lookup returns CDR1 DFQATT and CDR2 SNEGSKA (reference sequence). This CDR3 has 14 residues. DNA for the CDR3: TGCAGTGCTCGGGACCCCAGAAGCACAGATACGCAGTATTTT. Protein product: CSARDPRSTDTQYF.

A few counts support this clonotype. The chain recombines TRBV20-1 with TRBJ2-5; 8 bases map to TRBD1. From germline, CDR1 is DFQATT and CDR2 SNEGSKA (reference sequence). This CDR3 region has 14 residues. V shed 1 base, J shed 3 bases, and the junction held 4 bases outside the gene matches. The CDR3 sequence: CSARAQGQEETQYF. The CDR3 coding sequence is TGCAGTGCTAGAGCTCAGGGACAGGAAGAGACCCAGTACTTC.

The CDR3 here is CSAGRTGVNQPQHF. The CDR3, as DNA: TGCAGTGCTGGCCGGACAGGGGTTAATCAGCCCCAGCATTTT. The V call is TRBV20-1, the J call TRBJ1-5; 9 bases are shared with TRBD1. V lost 5 bases and J lost 4; bases outside the gene matches: 6. Germline CDR1 is DFQATT and CDR2 is SNEGSKA (reference sequence). The CDR3 sequence is 14 residues long.

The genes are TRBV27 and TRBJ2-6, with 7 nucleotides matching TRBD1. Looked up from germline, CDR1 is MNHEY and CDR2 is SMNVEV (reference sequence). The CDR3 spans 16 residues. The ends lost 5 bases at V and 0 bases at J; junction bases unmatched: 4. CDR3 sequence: CASSTTGYSGANVLTF. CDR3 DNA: TGTGCCAGCAGTACGACAGGGTACTCTGGGGCCAACGTCCTGACTTTC.

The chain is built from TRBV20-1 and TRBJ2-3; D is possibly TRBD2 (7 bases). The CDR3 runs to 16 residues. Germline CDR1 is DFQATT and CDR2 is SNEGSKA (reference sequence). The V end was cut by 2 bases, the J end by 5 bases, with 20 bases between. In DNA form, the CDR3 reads TGCAGTGCTAGAATTGAAACGGGGGGCCGTATAGATACGCAGTATTTT. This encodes CSARIETGGRIDTQYF.

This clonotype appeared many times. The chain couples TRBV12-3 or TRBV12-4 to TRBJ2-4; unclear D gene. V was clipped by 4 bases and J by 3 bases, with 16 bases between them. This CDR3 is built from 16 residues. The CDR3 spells CASSSKQELVKNIQYF. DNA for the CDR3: TGTGCCAGCAGTTCAAAGCAGGAGTTGGTCAAAAACATTCAGTACTTC.

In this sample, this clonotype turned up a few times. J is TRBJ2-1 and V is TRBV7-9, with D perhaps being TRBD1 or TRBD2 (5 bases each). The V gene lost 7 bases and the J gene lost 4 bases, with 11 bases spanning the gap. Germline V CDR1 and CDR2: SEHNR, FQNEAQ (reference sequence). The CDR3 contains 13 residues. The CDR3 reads CASTVGAYNEQFF. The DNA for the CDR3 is TGTGCCAGCACCGTCGGGGCGTACAATGAGCAGTTCTTC.

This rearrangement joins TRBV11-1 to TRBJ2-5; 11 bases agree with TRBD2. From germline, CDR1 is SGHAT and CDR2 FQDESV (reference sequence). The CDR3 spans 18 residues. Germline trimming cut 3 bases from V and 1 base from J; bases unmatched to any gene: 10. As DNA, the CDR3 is TGTGCCAGCAGCTTCATTACCGGACTAGCGGGCCGCCAAGAGACCCAGTACTTC. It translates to CASSFITGLAGRQETQYF.

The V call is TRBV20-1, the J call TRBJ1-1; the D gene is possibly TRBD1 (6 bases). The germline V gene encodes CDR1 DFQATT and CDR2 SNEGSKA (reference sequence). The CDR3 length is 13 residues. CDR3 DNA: TGCAGCCCCCCCGGGACAACGCGAACTGAAGCTTTCTTT. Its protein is CSPPGTTRTEAFF.

The CDR3 is CASSYVWNTGELFF. The CDR3 DNA sequence: TGTGCCAGCAGTTATGTCTGGAACACCGGGGAGCTGTTTTTT. This chain uses TRBV6-5 with TRBJ2-2; D gene unclear. This CDR3 is built from 14 residues. The V and J ends lost 3 bases and 1 base respectively, with 6 bases between them. The germline CDR1 and CDR2 sequences are MNHEY and SVGAGI.

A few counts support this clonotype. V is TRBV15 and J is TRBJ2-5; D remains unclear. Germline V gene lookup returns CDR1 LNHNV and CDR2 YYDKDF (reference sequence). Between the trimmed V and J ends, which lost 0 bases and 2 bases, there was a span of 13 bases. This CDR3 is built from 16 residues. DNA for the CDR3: TGTGCCACCAGCAGAGAGCGAGGAGTGGGTCAAGAGACCCAGTACTTC. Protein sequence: CATSRERGVGQETQYF.

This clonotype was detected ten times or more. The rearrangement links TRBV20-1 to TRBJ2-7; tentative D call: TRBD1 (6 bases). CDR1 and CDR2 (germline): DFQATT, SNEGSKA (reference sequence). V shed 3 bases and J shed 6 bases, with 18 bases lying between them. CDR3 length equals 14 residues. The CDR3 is CSASAPQGYREQYF. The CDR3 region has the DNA TGCAGTGCTAGCGCTCCCCAGGGGTATCGCGAGCAGTACTTC.

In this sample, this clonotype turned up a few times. CDR3 DNA: TGTGCCAGTCACGGGACTAGCGGGAGGGCCTCTCCGACGAGCGGGGAGCTGTTTTTT. It yields the protein CASHGTSGRASPTSGELFF. The chain carries TRBV28 and TRBJ2-2; 16 bases are shared with TRBD2. Germline values: CDR1 MDHEN, CDR2 SYDVKM. Losses at the gene ends were 9 bases for V and 7 bases for J; bases not matched to a gene: 17. This CDR3 spans 19 amino acids.

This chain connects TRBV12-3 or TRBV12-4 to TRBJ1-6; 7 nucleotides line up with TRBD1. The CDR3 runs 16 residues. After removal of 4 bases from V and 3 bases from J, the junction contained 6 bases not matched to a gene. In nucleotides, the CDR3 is TGTGCCAGCAGTTCTTATGGGACAGTCTATAATTCACCCCTCCACTTT. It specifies CASSSYGTVYNSPLHF.

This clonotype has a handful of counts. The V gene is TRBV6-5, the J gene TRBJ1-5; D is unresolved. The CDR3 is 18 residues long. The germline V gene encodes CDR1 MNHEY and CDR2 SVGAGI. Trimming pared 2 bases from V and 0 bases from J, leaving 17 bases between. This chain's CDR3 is CASSYPRSVEHSNQPQHF. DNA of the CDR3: TGTGCCAGCAGTTACCCGAGGTCGGTTGAACATAGCAATCAGCCCCAGCATTTT.

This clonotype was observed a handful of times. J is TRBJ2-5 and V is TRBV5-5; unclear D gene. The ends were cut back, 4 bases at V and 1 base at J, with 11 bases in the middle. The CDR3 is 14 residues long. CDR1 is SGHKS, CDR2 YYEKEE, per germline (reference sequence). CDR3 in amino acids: CASSPVPAQETQYF. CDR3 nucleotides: TGTGCCAGCAGCCCCGTCCCGGCCCAAGAGACCCAGTACTTC. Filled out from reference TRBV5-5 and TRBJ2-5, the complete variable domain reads DAGVTQSPTHLIKTRGQQVTLRCSPISGHKSVSWYQQVLGQGPQFIFQYYEKEERGRGNFPDRFSARQFPNYSSELNVNALLLGDSALYLCASSPVPAQETQYFGPGTRLLVL.

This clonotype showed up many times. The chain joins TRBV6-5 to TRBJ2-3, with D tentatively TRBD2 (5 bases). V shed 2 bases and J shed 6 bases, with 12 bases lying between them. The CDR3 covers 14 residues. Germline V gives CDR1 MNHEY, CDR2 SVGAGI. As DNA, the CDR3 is TGTGCCAGCAGTTACGGAGGAGACCGGGATACGCAGTATTTT. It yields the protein CASSYGGDRDTQYF.

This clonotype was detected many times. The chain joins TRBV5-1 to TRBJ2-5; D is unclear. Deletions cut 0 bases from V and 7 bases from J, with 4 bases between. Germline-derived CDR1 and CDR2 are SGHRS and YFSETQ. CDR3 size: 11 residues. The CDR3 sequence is CASSLEATQYF. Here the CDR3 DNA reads TGCGCCAGCAGCTTGGAGGCGACCCAGTACTTC.

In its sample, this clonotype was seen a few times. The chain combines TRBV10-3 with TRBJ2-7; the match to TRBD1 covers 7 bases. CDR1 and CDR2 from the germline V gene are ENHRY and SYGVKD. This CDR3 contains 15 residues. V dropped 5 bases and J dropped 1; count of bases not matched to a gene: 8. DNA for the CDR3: TGTGCCATCAGTCGGGACAGCACGGGGTCCTACGAGCAGTACTTC. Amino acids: CAISRDSTGSYEQYF.

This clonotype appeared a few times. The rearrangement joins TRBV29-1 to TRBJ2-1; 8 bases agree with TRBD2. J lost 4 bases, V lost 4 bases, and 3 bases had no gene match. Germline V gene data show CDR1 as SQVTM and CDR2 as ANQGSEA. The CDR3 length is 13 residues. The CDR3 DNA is TGCAGCGTTGGGGCTAGCGGGTACAATGAGCAGTTCTTC. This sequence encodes CSVGASGYNEQFF.